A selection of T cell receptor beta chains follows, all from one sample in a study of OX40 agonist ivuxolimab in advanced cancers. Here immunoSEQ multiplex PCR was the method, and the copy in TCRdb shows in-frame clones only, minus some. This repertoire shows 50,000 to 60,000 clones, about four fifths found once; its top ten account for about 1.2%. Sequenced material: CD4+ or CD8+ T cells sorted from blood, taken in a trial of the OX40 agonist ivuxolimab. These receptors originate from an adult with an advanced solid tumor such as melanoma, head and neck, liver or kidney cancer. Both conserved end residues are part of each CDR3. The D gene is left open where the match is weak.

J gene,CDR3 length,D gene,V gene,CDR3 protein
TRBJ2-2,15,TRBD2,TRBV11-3,CASRRLAGLTGELFF
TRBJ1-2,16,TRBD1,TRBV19,CASSMIGGQRRYGYTF
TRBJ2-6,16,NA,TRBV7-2,CASSFQAFSGANVLTF
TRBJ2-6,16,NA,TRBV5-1,CASSSVWVSGANVLTF
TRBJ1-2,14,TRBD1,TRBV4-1,CASSHPGQVYGYTF
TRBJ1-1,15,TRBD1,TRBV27,CASSSGTGANTEAFF
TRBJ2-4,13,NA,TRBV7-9,CASSGGEGNIQYF
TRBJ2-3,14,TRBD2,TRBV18,CASSHQRGTDTQYF
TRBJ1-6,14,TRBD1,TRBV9,CASSGTGGNSPLHF
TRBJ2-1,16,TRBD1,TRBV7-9,CASSPGTAGAYNEQFF
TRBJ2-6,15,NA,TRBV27,CASSPQGPGANVLTF
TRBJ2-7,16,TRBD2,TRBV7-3,CASSLIRREETYEQYF
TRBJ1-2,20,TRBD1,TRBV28,CASSLGFARTGPYRGYGYTF
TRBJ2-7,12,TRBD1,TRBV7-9,CAFEGAMDEQYF